The sequence of this T cell receptor beta chain was determined in a study of blood T cells in healthy people across ages (dated by TCRdb to the mid-2010s). Describing the broader study: In model experiments, template switching captured about one uniquely barcoded TCR beta cDNA molecule for every two T cells. Using deep sequencing normalized with unique cDNA molecular identifiers, the study measured how TCR beta repertoire diversity changes with age. Donors were grouped into four age groups: young (average 16 years), middle-aged (roughly 37), aged (over 55) and long-lived (approximately 81). Donors of different ages were randomly distributed across sequencing lanes to avoid experimental bias. Using the same blood draw, the study looked at two additional independent replicas of 1 million unique cDNA reads for two donors, one aged 18 to 30 and the other aged 80 or older. The paper as a whole reports these results and caveats: Since profiling was done on bulk unsorted PBMCs, naive and antigen-experienced compartments could not be conclusively compared. Estimates of total diversity based on one million sequenced T cells were considered lower bounds and underestimates. The long-lived group showed more naive CD4+ T cells, fewer expanded clones and increased TCR diversity than the aged group, suggesting age selection. As age increased, observed TCR beta diversity per million T cells dropped in a roughly linear way, and a significant reduction was already evident by age roughly 36. There was a strong correlation between observed TCR beta diversity and the percentage of naive T cells measured by flow cytometry. Because the CMV infection status of the donors was unknown, age-related changes in expanded clonotypes may potentially have been confounded.

On this clonotype: This clone's antigen is unknown. One base away there is no much larger clone; base qualities are not given.

The 35 to 40 donors, aged 6 to 90 years, were systemically healthy Caucasian individuals from Russia. Each donor gave about 9.2 milliliters of peripheral blood, drawn into EDTA-treated Vacutainer tubes. Ficoll-Paque density-gradient centrifugation was used to isolate PBMCs, with at least 6 million obtained per sample. Trizol reagent was used to extract total RNA from PBMCs, with at least 5.5 micrograms per sample. Naive CD45RAhigh/CD27high T cell percentages were measured by flow cytometry on a PBMC aliquot from every donor. The library was produced with 5' RACE. A second roughly 7 to 11 cycle PCR used a sample-barcoded 5' primer and a J-beta primer mix. A template-switch 5' adaptor carrying 12 random nucleotides introduced a unique molecular identifier onto each TCR beta cDNA molecule. Each sample yielded at least 3 million CDR3-containing paired-end reads. All of the RNA was converted into first-strand cDNA using the Mint cDNA synthesis kit, with a TRBC-specific oligonucleotide serving as the primer. After uracil-DNA glycosylase treatment, a first 18-cycle PCR used universal primers M1SS and BC2_uni_R on all cDNA. Per the original workflow: Each sample was normalized by randomly selecting 1 million high-quality reads, each carrying a distinct molecular identifier. Reads with shared molecular identifiers were discarded instead of being binned into consensus sequences. MiTCR, run with a Q25 quality threshold and the strictest error-elimination algorithm, handled CDR3 identification, clonotype clustering and error correction. A nonparametric unseen species model with Euler transformation was used to estimate a lower bound on total TCR beta diversity. Starting from the raw public reads, TCRdb applied fastp trimming at Q25, assembled clones with MiXCR and retained in-frame beta chains. Each CDR3 protein gets just one entry, which takes the most common genes and DNA from the rows behind it. The authors' filters were not applied to this entry. This sample has some 1.8 million distinct CDR3 sequences in its table, and roughly 43% of those were observed once. About 21% of the sample rests with the top ten.

For CDR1 and CDR2, the germline V gene lists SNHLY and FYNNEI. The trim is 9 bases for V and 0 bases for J, with a gap of 11 bases between the germline ends. Counted from cysteine to phenylalanine, this CDR3 has 13 amino acids. Only the CDR3 region is kept as DNA, spanning 39 bases read in frame from base 1. The source of this sequence is a human donor in good health. Specimen: blood. The chain uses TRBV2 and TRBJ1-1, with TRBD1 as a weak D call on 6 bases. CDR3 region: CARSYRVNTEAFF. The sequenced DNA is TGTGCCAGATCCTACAGGGTGAACACTGAAGCTTTCTTT.